A single sample gave rise to the 11 T cell receptor beta chains below, sequenced in a study of human T cells and chemical hapten exposure. This sample's time point: pre-sensitization, week 0. Treatment specified: therapeutic diphenylcyclopropenone sensitization with weekly scalp DPC. TCRdb re-analysed the RACE reads in MiXCR, keeping a single row per CDR3 protein. The sample has tens of thousands of distinct CDR3 sequences; approximately 9.9% are singletons. The material sequenced was whole blood, taken in connection with sensitization to the hapten diphenylcyclopropenone (DPC). The receptors here all came from a woman aged 40 to 50 with alopecia areata. Some clones in this sample may be carry-over from other donors' samples.

This clonotype was seen ten or more times. The chain couples TRBV6-5 to TRBJ2-5; TRBD1 agrees at 7 bases. The junction had 15 bases not matched to a gene; V was cut back by 6 bases and J by 5 bases. CDR1 is MNHEY, CDR2 SVGAGI, per germline. The CDR3 runs to 16 residues. The CDR3 region has the DNA TGTGCCAGCAGCCCAGAGACAGGGCGGGCGCGGGAGACCCAGTACTTC. Protein sequence: CASSPETGRARETQYF.

The J gene is TRBJ2-2, the V gene TRBV7-2, with 13 positions matching TRBD2. This CDR3 has 18 amino acids. V lost 2 bases and J lost 4; bases outside the gene matches: 7. In germline, CDR1 is SGHTA, CDR2 FQGNSA. This chain's CDR3 is CASSLRLAGGGTTGELFF. The CDR3, as DNA: TGTGCCAGCAGCTTACGACTAGCGGGGGGAGGCACCACCGGGGAGCTGTTTTTT.

In its sample, this clonotype was seen a few times. The chain uses TRBV6-2 or TRBV6-3 and TRBJ1-5; no definite D call. Per the germline V gene, CDR1 is MNHEY and CDR2 is SVGEGT. Trimming took off 8 bases at V and 6 bases at J, with 26 bases between the two ends. The length of the CDR3 is 17 residues. The CDR3 is CASRRGVGLGSGQPQHF. DNA of the CDR3: TGTGCCAGCCGTCGGGGAGTTGGGTTGGGGTCAGGTCAGCCCCAGCATTTT.

This rearrangement joins TRBV5-1 to TRBJ1-3, with a tentative D call TRBD1 (5 bases). The CDR3 consists of 15 residues. Germline lookup yields CDR1 SGHRS and CDR2 YFSETQ. The V and J ends lost 3 bases and 3 bases respectively, with 13 bases between them. The CDR3 loop is CASSSGGGGGNTIYF. The CDR3 region has the DNA TGCGCCAGCAGCTCCGGAGGTGGGGGTGGAAACACCATATATTTT.

This clonotype has just a few counts. This rearrangement joins TRBV18 to TRBJ2-7, with D tentatively TRBD1 (6 bases). Germline CDR1 KGHSH, CDR2 LQKENI. CDR3 length: 16 amino acids. V dropped 6 bases and J dropped 1 base, with 19 bases sitting between them. Here the CDR3 DNA reads TGTGCCAGCTCTTTGTTACAGGGTACTCAATCCTACGAGCAGTACTTC. Its protein product is CASSLLQGTQSYEQYF.

The chain combines TRBV6-5 with TRBJ2-7; weak D call: TRBD1 (6 bases). The germline CDR1 and CDR2 sequences are MNHEY and SVGAGI. This CDR3 has 11 residues. The V and J ends lost 8 bases and 5 bases respectively, with 10 bases between them. The CDR3: CASLGADEQYF. DNA for the CDR3: TGTGCCAGCCTGGGGGCGGACGAGCAGTACTTC.

This clonotype was seen at least ten times. The V call is TRBV5-1, the J call TRBJ1-3; 7 positions match TRBD1. V was clipped by 5 bases and J by 2 bases; unmatched bases: 10. This CDR3 comprises 16 residues. Germline loops: CDR1 SGHRS, CDR2 YFSETQ. Here the CDR3 DNA reads TGCGCCAGCAGTCGTCTTTTAGGGACAGCTGGAAACACCATATATTTT. It codes for CASSRLLGTAGNTIYF.

As to this clonotype: A much larger clone differs from this one at a single base, so this may be a read error. CDR3 DNA sequence: TGTGCCATCAGTGAGGGGACAGCTGGCTTCACCTTC. As protein: CAISEGTAGFTF. The rearrangement joins TRBV10-3 to TRBJ1-2, with 7 bases identical to TRBD1. The CDR3 is 12 amino acids. Germline V CDR1 and CDR2: ENHRY, SYGVKD.

This clonotype was seen a handful of times. This chain links TRBV4-1 with TRBJ1-3; D gene uncertain. V lost 4 bases to trimming and J lost 0 bases, with 10 bases between them. Germline V lookup: CDR1 MGHRA, CDR2 YSYEKL. The CDR3 totals 15 residues. The CDR3 loop reads CASSLQQGSGNTIYF. The CDR3 DNA is TGCGCCAGCAGCCTACAGCAAGGCTCTGGAAACACCATATATTTT.

The rearrangement links TRBV27 to TRBJ2-7; D is perhaps TRBD1 or TRBD2 (6 bases each). Germline V lookup: CDR1 MNHEY, CDR2 SMNVEV (reference sequence). The CDR3 contains 13 residues. The V gene lost 5 bases and the J gene lost 4 bases, with 12 bases spanning the gap. The CDR3, as DNA: TGTGCCAGCAGTGTCACAGGGAGGTACGAGCAGTACTTC. Protein product: CASSVTGRYEQYF.

Ten or more counts support this clonotype. The genes are TRBV12-3 or TRBV12-4 and TRBJ1-6; a possible D gene is TRBD1 (5 bases). V lost 1 base and J 6 bases, leaving 10 bases between the germline ends. The CDR3 is made up of 15 amino acids. The CDR3 loop is CASSLGGGFNSPLHF. CDR3 nucleotide sequence: TGTGCCAGCAGTTTAGGCGGGGGGTTTAATTCACCCCTCCACTTT.